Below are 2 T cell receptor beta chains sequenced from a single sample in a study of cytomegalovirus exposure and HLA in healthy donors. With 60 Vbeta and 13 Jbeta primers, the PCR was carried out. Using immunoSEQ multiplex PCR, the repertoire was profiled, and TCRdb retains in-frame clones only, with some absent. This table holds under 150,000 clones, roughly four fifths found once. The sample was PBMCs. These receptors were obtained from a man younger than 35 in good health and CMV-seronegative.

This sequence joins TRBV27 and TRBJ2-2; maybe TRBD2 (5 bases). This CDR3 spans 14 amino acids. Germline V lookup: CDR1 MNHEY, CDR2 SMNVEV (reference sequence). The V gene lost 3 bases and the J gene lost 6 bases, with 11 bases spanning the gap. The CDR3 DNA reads TGTGCCAGCAGTTTCGGGGTTATCCCCGGGGAGCTGTTTTTT. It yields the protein CASSFGVIPGELFF.

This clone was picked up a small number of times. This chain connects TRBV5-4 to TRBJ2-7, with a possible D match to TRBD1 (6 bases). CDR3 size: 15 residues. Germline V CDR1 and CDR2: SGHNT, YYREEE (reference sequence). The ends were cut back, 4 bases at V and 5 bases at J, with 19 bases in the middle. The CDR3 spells CASSGKGRQVNEQYF. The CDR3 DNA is TGTGCCAGCAGCGGGAAGGGGAGACAGGTGAACGAGCAGTACTTC.